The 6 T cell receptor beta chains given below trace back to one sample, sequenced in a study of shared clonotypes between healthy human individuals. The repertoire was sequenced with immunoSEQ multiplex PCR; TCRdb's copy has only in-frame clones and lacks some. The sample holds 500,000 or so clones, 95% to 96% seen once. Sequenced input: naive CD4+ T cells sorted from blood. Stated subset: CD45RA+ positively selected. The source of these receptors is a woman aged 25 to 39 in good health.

CDR3 amino acids: CASSEALVGRINQPQHF. The CDR3 DNA follows: TGTGCCAGCAGTGAAGCGCTAGTGGGACGGATAAATCAGCCCCAGCATTTT. The V and J genes are TRBV2 and TRBJ1-5, with TRBD1 as a possible D gene (5 bases). The CDR3 totals 17 residues. V was pared by 0 bases and J by 4 bases, with 16 bases between. The germline V gene has CDR1 SNHLY and CDR2 FYNNEI.

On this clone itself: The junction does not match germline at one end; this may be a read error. The CDR3 sequence is CASSPTVPTSSFF. CDR3 nucleotides: TGTGCCAGCAGCCCGACAGTACCTACGAGCAGTTTCTTC. The chain is built from TRBV7-9 and TRBJ2-7; D is possibly TRBD1 (5 bases). The germline V gene has CDR1 SEHNR and CDR2 FQNEAQ (reference sequence). The CDR3 contains 13 residues.

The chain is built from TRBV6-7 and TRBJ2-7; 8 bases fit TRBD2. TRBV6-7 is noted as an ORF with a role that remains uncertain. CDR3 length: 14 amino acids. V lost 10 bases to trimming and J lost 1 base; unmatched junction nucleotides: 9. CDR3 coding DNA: TGTGCCATTCCGAGCGGGAGAATATCCTACGAGCAGTACTTC. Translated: CAIPSGRISYEQYF.

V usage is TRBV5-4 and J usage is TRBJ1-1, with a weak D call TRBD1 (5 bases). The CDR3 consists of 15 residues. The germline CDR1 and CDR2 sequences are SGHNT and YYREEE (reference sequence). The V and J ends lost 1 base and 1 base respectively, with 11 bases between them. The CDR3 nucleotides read TGTGCCAGCAGCTTGTCTGGGGCGGAGAACACTGAAGCTTTCTTT. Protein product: CASSLSGAENTEAFF.

This chain's CDR3 is CASSPLDPSGYGYTF. DNA for the CDR3: TGTGCCAGCAGCCCACTGGACCCGAGTGGGTATGGCTACACCTTC. The chain links TRBV5-6 to TRBJ1-2; D gene uncertain. V was pared by 4 bases and J by 5 bases, with 18 bases between. Germline-derived CDR1 and CDR2 are SGHDT and YYEEEE. This CDR3 has 15 amino acids.

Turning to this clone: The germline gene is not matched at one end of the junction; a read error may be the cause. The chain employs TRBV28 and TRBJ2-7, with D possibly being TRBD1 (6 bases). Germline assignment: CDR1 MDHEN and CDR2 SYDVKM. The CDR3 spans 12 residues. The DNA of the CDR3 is TGTGCCAGCAGTCGCGCACAGGGCTTCGTACATTTC. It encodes CASSRAQGFVHF.